This T cell receptor beta chain was sequenced during a study of blood T cell repertoires in COVID-19. The wider study: PBMCs, B-cell-depleted T cells, or T cells provided the cDNA or gDNA that made up the material.

In the original workflow: Reference gene primer amplification yielded estimated nucleated cell counts. The table came from immunoSEQ multiplex PCR; TCRdb's copy has only in-frame clones and leaves some out. V and J calls and clone size come straight from that table; D and trimming were deduced from the DNA. The data show about 60,000 clones, with around 83% seen just once and less than 20% held by the top ten. The CDR3 extends over 16 amino acids. Trimming left V 1 base short and J 0 bases short, with 10 bases between. From germline, CDR1 is LGHNA and CDR2 YNFKEQ. This chain connects TRBV4-2 to TRBJ1-3; weak D call: TRBD1 (5 bases). Material: peripheral blood. This TCR was recovered from a human donor in a cohort sampled during active COVID-19. The CDR3 sequence is CASSQAFRVSGNTIYF. The CDR3 nucleotides read TGTGCCAGCAGCCAAGCTTTCAGGGTCTCTGGAAACACCATATATTTT.